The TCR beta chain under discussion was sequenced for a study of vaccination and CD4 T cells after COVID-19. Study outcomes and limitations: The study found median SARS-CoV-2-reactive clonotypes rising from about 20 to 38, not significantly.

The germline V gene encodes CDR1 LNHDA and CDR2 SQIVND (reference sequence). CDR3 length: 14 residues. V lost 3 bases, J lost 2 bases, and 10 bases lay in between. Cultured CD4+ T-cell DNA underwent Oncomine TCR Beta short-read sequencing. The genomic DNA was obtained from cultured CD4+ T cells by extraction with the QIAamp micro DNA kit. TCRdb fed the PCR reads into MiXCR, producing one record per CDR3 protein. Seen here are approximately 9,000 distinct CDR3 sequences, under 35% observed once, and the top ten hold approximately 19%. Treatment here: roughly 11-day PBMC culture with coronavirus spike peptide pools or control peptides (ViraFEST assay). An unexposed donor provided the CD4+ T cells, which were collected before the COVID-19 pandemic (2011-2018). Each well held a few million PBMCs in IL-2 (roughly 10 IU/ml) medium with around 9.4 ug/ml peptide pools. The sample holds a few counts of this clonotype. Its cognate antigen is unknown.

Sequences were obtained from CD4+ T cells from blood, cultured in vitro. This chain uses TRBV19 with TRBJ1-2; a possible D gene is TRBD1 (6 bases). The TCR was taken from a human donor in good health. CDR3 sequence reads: CASSIPQGNYGYTF. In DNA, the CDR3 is TGTGCCAGTAGTATCCCACAGGGAAACTATGGCTACACCTTC. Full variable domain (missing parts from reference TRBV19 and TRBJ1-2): DGGITQSPKYLFRKEGQNVTLSCEQNLNHDAMYWYRQDPGQGLRLIYYSQIVNDFQKGDIAEGYSVSREKKESFPLTVTSAQKNPTAFYLCASSIPQGNYGYTFGSGTRLTVV.